This T cell receptor (beta chain) was profiled in a study of T cell changes during pregnancy in multiple sclerosis. The CDR3 spans 12 residues. Trimming stripped 5 bases from V and 7 bases from J, with 9 bases between. The germline CDR1 and CDR2 sequences are SGHTA and FQGTGA. Method: immunoSEQ multiplex PCR; TCRdb's copy keeps in-frame clones and lacks some. This table holds 60,000 or so clones, about 90% found once. This receptor was identified in a female donor in good health, enrolled as a control in a pregnancy study. Sample: CD4+ T cells from peripheral blood mononuclear cells, taken after pregnancy. The chain carries TRBV7-3 and TRBJ2-1; no firm D call. For the CDR3, the DNA is TGTGCCAGCAGCACTGGAGTAAATGAGCAGTTCTTC. It encodes CASSTGVNEQFF.